This T cell receptor beta chain is drawn from a study of PD-1 blockade in classical Hodgkin lymphoma. Study context: Patients were administered nivolumab (3 mg/kg intravenously) every 2 weeks.

About this clone: The antigen is not known.

The CDR3 extends over 12 amino acids. Germline CDR1 MDHEN, CDR2 SYDVKM. The V gene lost 4 bases and the J gene lost 5 bases, with 5 bases spanning the gap. Study-wide findings and caveats: Exclusion was applied to patients who started nivolumab under 1 year after ASCT. No one has yet defined what causes the repertoire differences, which may be disease activity or prior therapy. Newly diagnosed patients were reported to exhibit reduced baseline TCR diversity relative to healthy donors.

Libraries were prepared by immunoSEQ multiplex PCR; TCRdb keeps only in-frame clonotypes and omits some of them. This sample carries around 91,000 clones, roughly 79% of them seen once, and the ten largest clones take 15% to 20%. Every patient experienced relapse after autologous stem cell transplantation, and brentuximab vedotin exposure varied. Sequencing was performed on peripheral blood mononuclear cells (PBMCs), taken before the second cycle of nivolumab. The sequence was collected from a human donor with classical Hodgkin lymphoma. The chain employs TRBV28 and TRBJ2-2; D gene uncertain. CDR3 sequence: CASSYLTGELFF. The CDR3 DNA is TGTGCCAGCAGTTATTTGACCGGGGAGCTGTTTTTT.